This T cell receptor (beta chain) was sequenced in a study of T cell repertoires in cytomegalovirus infection. Study at large: Both recently identified HLA-C-restricted and well-studied HLA-B-restricted CMV epitopes were used in the study. Carrying CMV and the relevant HLA type showed in public TCR beta signatures. Overall study findings and caveats: The study found HLA-C-restricted CMV-specific TCR beta clonotypes dominating the ex vivo response. The cumulative frequency of public TCR beta families distinguished individuals who carried CMV together with the relevant HLA.

The CDR3 consists of 18 residues. CDR1 and CDR2 (germline): MGHRA, YSYEKL. Trimming cost V 0 bases and J 1 base, with 16 bases left between them. TCRdb reanalysed the reads using MiXCR and keeps one entry per CDR3 protein. This repertoire shows over 120,000 distinct CDR3 sequences, approximately 30% found once; its top ten account for around half. This clonotype was seen only a few times. What it recognizes is unknown. The rearrangement joins TRBV4-1 to TRBJ2-4; possible D gene TRBD1, 6 bases. The sequence was obtained from a human donor in good health (CMV status not recorded). Some clones in this sample may be carry-over from other donors' samples. Material: CD8+ T cells from cultured PBMCs, obtained from culture after CMV antigen stimulation. This CDR3 is CASSQEMWVGAAKNIQYF. The CDR3 coding sequence is TGCGCCAGCAGCCAAGAAATGTGGGTGGGGGCGGCCAAAAACATTCAGTACTTC.